The 24 T cell receptor beta chains below all came from one sample that was sequenced in a study of blood T cell repertoires in COVID-19. TCRdb keeps only in-frame clones here, not all; method: immunoSEQ multiplex PCR. The sample includes over 85,000 clones, 75% to 90% seen only once; the top ten take about 19%. What was sequenced was peripheral blood. These receptors were collected from a woman of 80 years or more with acute or convalescent COVID-19.

V usage is TRBV28 and J usage is TRBJ1-1; D is possibly TRBD1 (5 bases). Trimming cost V 11 bases and J 0 bases, with 10 bases left between them. CDR3 length: 12 residues. CDR1 and CDR2 (germline): MDHEN, SYDVKM. CDR3 sequence: CAVGGMNTEAFF. The CDR3 nucleotides read TGTGCCGTGGGGGGAATGAACACTGAAGCTTTCTTT.

This rearrangement joins TRBV24-1 to TRBJ1-2; the D gene is possibly TRBD1 (5 bases). The germline gives CDR1 KGHDR, CDR2 SFDVKD. The V end was cut by 4 bases, the J end by 6 bases, with 23 bases between. The CDR3 totals 17 residues. The CDR3 DNA follows: TGTGCCACCAGTGACAAGGGAGGACACTTTACCGGCAATGGCTACACCTTC. This encodes CATSDKGGHFTGNGYTF.

The chain recombines TRBV7-8 with TRBJ2-7; D gene unclear. The CDR3 is made up of 11 amino acids. The germline V gene encodes CDR1 SGHVS and CDR2 FQNEAQ. The V and J ends lost 5 bases and 6 bases respectively, with 8 bases between them. As DNA, the CDR3 is TGTGCCAGCAGCCGGCTAGGCGAGCAGTACTTC. Protein: CASSRLGEQYF.

J is TRBJ1-6 and V is TRBV5-1, with 7 nucleotides matching TRBD1. The CDR3 has 15 residues. Germline V gene sequence: CDR1 SGHRS, CDR2 YFSETQ. V shed 4 bases and J 8 bases; nucleotides not matched to a gene: 9. The CDR3 protein is CASSQTGLGYSPLHF. The CDR3 bases are TGCGCCAGCAGCCAGACAGGGTTAGGTTATTCACCCCTCCACTTT.

Only one count was recorded for this clone. V and J are TRBV11-3 and TRBJ1-4; the match to TRBD1 covers 8 bases. Germline V CDR1 and CDR2: SGHNT, YENEEA. This CDR3 comprises 14 residues. V was pared by 5 bases and J by 8 bases, with 7 bases of the junction left unmatched. The CDR3 is CASSPRTGSEKLFF. CDR3 nucleotides: TGTGCCAGCAGCCCCCGGACAGGGAGCGAAAAACTGTTTTTT.

V is TRBV3-1 (or the pseudogene TRBV3-2) and J is TRBJ2-7, with TRBD1 matching 7 bases. This CDR3 spans 15 amino acids. J gave up 9 bases and V 0 bases, and 11 bases lay outside the gene matches. The germline V gene has CDR1 LGHDT and CDR2 YNNKEL (reference sequence). CDR3 loop: CASSQDLARGTAQYF. Written as DNA, the CDR3 is TGTGCCAGCAGCCAAGATTTGGCCAGGGGGACGGCGCAGTACTTC.

DNA of the CDR3: TGTGCCATCAGTGGTAGGGACAGTCAAGAGACCCAGTACTTC. Its translation: CAISGRDSQETQYF. V is TRBV10-3 and J is TRBJ2-5; 7 bases match TRBD1. The trim removed 4 bases at V and 2 bases at J, leaving 4 bases unmatched. The V gene's germline CDR1 is ENHRY and CDR2 SYGVKD. The CDR3 is 14 amino acids.

Written as DNA, the CDR3 is TGTGCCAGCAGCTCTCAGACAGGGCGAGGAGATACGCAGTATTTT. Its protein is CASSSQTGRGDTQYF. The V and J genes are TRBV7-2 and TRBJ2-3; 7 bases map to TRBD1. The CDR3 is 15 residues long. The germline V gene encodes CDR1 SGHTA and CDR2 FQGNSA. V gave up 4 bases and J gave up 5 bases; unmatched junction bases: 9.

The chain employs TRBV3-1 (or the pseudogene TRBV3-2) and TRBJ2-7, with unresolved D. CDR3 size: 14 residues. Germline V lookup: CDR1 LGHDT, CDR2 YNNKEL (reference sequence). The V and J ends lost 2 bases and 2 bases respectively, with 10 bases between them. The CDR3 reads CASSQLSSAYEQYF. CDR3 DNA: TGTGCCAGCAGCCAACTGAGCAGCGCCTACGAGCAGTACTTC.

The gene calls are TRBV7-9 and TRBJ1-1; 12 bases are a match to TRBD1. This CDR3 is built from 14 residues. With 4 bases clipped from V and 9 bases from J, the junction kept 6 bases outside the gene matches. From germline, CDR1 is SEHNR and CDR2 FQNEAQ (reference sequence). This CDR3 is CASSSGTGGLQAFF. The CDR3 bases are TGTGCCAGCAGCTCCGGGACAGGGGGCCTTCAAGCTTTCTTT.

The V call is TRBV2, the J call TRBJ1-2; possibly TRBD1 for D (5 bases). The CDR3 covers 14 residues. The germline V gene has CDR1 SNHLY and CDR2 FYNNEI. V was clipped by 4 bases and J by 4 bases, with 13 bases between them. The DNA of the CDR3 is TGTGCCAGCAGTGTGACAGTAACAGTCTATGGCTACACCTTC. It encodes CASSVTVTVYGYTF.

This clone was seen just once. This chain connects TRBV7-9 to TRBJ2-7, with D possibly being TRBD1 (7 bases). CDR3 length equals 14 residues. Trimming left V 4 bases short and J 4 bases short, with 14 bases between. Germline values: CDR1 SEHNR, CDR2 FQNEAQ (reference sequence). The CDR3: CASSSGGILYEQYF. The CDR3, as DNA: TGTGCCAGCAGCTCAGGGGGGATCCTTTACGAGCAGTACTTC.

This chain joins TRBV9 and TRBJ1-3, with a weak D call TRBD1 (5 bases). This CDR3 has 15 residues. Trimming took 3 bases from V and 1 from J, leaving 11 bases between them. The germline V gene has CDR1 SGDLS and CDR2 YYNGEE. The CDR3 coding sequence is TGTGCCAGCAGCGATACAGGTTTTTCTGGAAACACCATATATTTT. Amino acid sequence: CASSDTGFSGNTIYF. The full variable domain, completed using reference TRBV9 and TRBJ1-3, is DSGVTQTPKHLITATGQRVTLRCSPRSGDLSVYWYQQSLDQGLQFLIQYYNGEERAKGNILERFSAQQFPDLHSELNLSSLELGDSALYFCASSDTGFSGNTIYFGEGSWLTVV.

The chain combines TRBV28 with TRBJ2-5; 9 bases are shared with TRBD2. Germline CDR1 reads MDHEN; CDR2 reads SYDVKM. The J segment lost 3 bases and the V segment lost 7 bases, leaving 6 bases of the junction unmatched. CDR3 length equals 14 residues. CDR3 nucleotides: TGTGCCAGCACCCCTAGCGGGGCCAAAGAGACCCAGTACTTC. This gives the protein CASTPSGAKETQYF. The full variable domain, its missing parts supplied by reference TRBV28 and TRBJ2-5, is DVKVTQSSRYLVKRTGEKVFLECVQDMDHENMFWYRQDPGLGLRLIYFSYDVKMKEKGDIPEGYSVSREKKERFSLILESASTNQTSMYLCASTPSGAKETQYFGPGTRLLVL.

The V call is TRBV7-8, the J call TRBJ2-2; 11 bases line up with TRBD2. Germline-derived CDR1 and CDR2 are SGHVS and FQNEAQ. The CDR3 contains 19 residues. Losses at the gene ends were 3 bases for V and 4 bases for J; bases not matched to a gene: 13. For the CDR3, the DNA is TGTGCCAGCAGCTTCTCTTTGGCTAGCGGGGGGTCGGGCACCGGGGAGCTGTTTTTT. Translating gives CASSFSLASGGSGTGELFF.

This clone was picked up one time. One junction end disagrees with the germline gene, perhaps due to a read error. This rearrangement joins TRBV7-7 to TRBJ2-5, with 8 positions matching TRBD2. CDR1 is SSHAT and CDR2 is FNYEAQ in the germline V gene (reference sequence). This CDR3 has 15 amino acids. The CDR3 loop reads CASSDRGLALETQYF. CDR3 nucleotide sequence: TGTGCTAGCAGCGATCGCGGACTAGCCCTCGAGACCCAGTACTTC.

The chain recombines TRBV6-1 with TRBJ1-5; possible D gene TRBD1, 5 bases. CDR1 MNHNS and CDR2 SASEGT come from the germline V gene. V was pared by 6 bases and J by 5 bases, with 8 bases between. This CDR3 has 12 residues. The CDR3 coding sequence is TGTGCCAGCAGGGGGGGGGATCAGCCCCAGCATTTT. Its translation: CASRGGDQPQHF.

The V and J genes are TRBV10-3 and TRBJ1-2, with 9 bases that match TRBD1. CDR3 length equals 13 residues. Germline assignment: CDR1 ENHRY and CDR2 SYGVKD. V shed 4 bases and J 3 bases; nucleotides not matched to a gene: 0. CDR3 residues: CAISGTGDYGYTF. CDR3 bases: TGTGCCATCAGTGGGACAGGGGACTATGGCTACACCTTC.

V and J are TRBV11-3 and TRBJ2-1; a possible D gene is TRBD1 (6 bases). Germline loops: CDR1 SGHNT, CDR2 YENEEA. This CDR3 region has 16 residues. Trimming removed 0 bases at V and 4 bases at J, with 13 bases between. Here the CDR3 DNA reads TGTGCCAGCAGCTTAGACCGTGGACAGAAATACAATGAGCAGTTCTTC. The encoded protein is CASSLDRGQKYNEQFF. Looking up the rest from reference TRBV11-3 and TRBJ2-1 gives the full variable domain: EAGVVQSPRYKIIEKKQPVAFWCNPISGHNTLYWYLQNLGQGPELLIRYENEEAVDDSQLPKDRFSAERLKGVDSTLKIQPAELGDSAVYLCASSLDRGQKYNEQFFGPGTRLTVL.

This clone was counted a few times. In nucleotides, the CDR3 is TGTGCCAGCAGTGTTGCGGGACAGGTCTCCTACGAGCAGTACTTC. Translating gives CASSVAGQVSYEQYF. J is TRBJ2-7 and V is TRBV2; TRBD1 matches at 8 bases. Germline V gives CDR1 SNHLY, CDR2 FYNNEI. Unmatched junction bases numbered 5, after V lost 4 bases and J lost 0 bases. There are 15 residues in the CDR3.

The rearrangement links TRBV21-1 to TRBJ1-5; the table names TRBD1, a call not compared with the DNA. TRBV21-1 is a pseudogene locus. The CDR3 loop spans 18 amino acids. This CDR3 is CASSKPPPGQGIRQPQHF. The CDR3 DNA reads TGTGCCAGCAGCAAACCTCCGCCGGGACAGGGGATTCGTCAGCCCCAGCATTTT.

The chain carries TRBV9 and TRBJ2-7; 8 bases align to TRBD1. Germline CDR1 reads SGDLS; CDR2 reads YYNGEE. The CDR3 runs to 14 residues. Trimming cost V 3 bases and J 7 bases; bases outside gene matches: 9. CDR3 protein: CASSEVQGAREQYF. The CDR3 DNA is TGTGCCAGCAGCGAAGTCCAGGGGGCGAGGGAGCAGTACTTC.

The rearrangement joins TRBV29-1 to TRBJ1-1; tentatively, D is TRBD1 (5 bases). The germline V and J ends were trimmed by 6 bases and 1 base, with 15 bases remaining between them. Germline CDR1 SQVTM, CDR2 ANQGSEA. The CDR3 loop spans 14 amino acids. In DNA form, the CDR3 reads TGCAGCGTGGGGGAGGGGTCTGGGAACACTGAAGCTTTCTTT. This encodes CSVGEGSGNTEAFF.

This chain links TRBV9 with TRBJ1-1; the D is unclear. The CDR3 is 14 residues long. The V gene lost 0 bases and the J gene lost 5 bases, with 11 bases spanning the gap. The germline gives CDR1 SGDLS, CDR2 YYNGEE. The CDR3 here is CASSVAGGLTEAFF. In DNA, the CDR3 is TGTGCCAGCAGCGTAGCCGGTGGGCTAACTGAAGCTTTCTTT. The entire variable domain, with the rest obtained from reference TRBV9 and TRBJ1-1, is as follows: DSGVTQTPKHLITATGQRVTLRCSPRSGDLSVYWYQQSLDQGLQFLIQYYNGEERAKGNILERFSAQQFPDLHSELNLSSLELGDSALYFCASSVAGGLTEAFFGQGTRLTVV.